These 20 T cell receptor beta chains came from one sample sequenced in a study of graft-versus-host responses after intestinal transplantation. These receptors' antigens are unknown. Generated by immunoSEQ multiplex PCR, the TCRdb table keeps only in-frame clones and is missing some. This table has about 130,000 clones, approximately 91% appearing once. The sample was unstimulated CD4+ T cells sorted from spleen or lymph node cells, taken before intestinal transplant. Receptors originate from a human donor who received an intestinal transplant.

Concerning this clone: Other DNA sequences of this sample code for an identical CDR3. The J gene is TRBJ2-7, the V gene TRBV6-5, with 8 bases fitting TRBD1. This CDR3 has 15 residues. Losses at the gene ends were 3 bases for V and 2 bases for J; bases not matched to a gene: 6. The V gene's germline CDR1 is MNHEY and CDR2 SVGAGI. In DNA form, the CDR3 reads TGTGCCAGCAGTTATTCCGGGACAGGAACCTACGAGCAGTACTTC. This gives the protein CASSYSGTGTYEQYF.

This clone is a singleton in its sample. The chain links TRBV19 to TRBJ1-2; TRBD1 agrees at 8 bases. The CDR3 extends over 13 amino acids. Per the germline V gene, CDR1 is LNHDA and CDR2 is SQIVND (reference sequence). Losses at the gene ends were 7 bases for V and 6 bases for J; bases not matched to a gene: 7. CDR3 loop: CASNPDRGNGYTF. The CDR3 nucleotides read TGTGCCAGTAACCCAGACAGGGGAAATGGCTACACCTTC.

This rearrangement joins TRBV7-2 to TRBJ2-3; TRBD2 might be the D (5 bases). The V and J ends lost 5 bases and 3 bases respectively, with 15 bases between them. CDR1 is SGHTA and CDR2 is FQGNSA in the germline V gene. This CDR3 is built from 15 residues. The DNA of the CDR3 is TGTGCCAGCAGCCCGCGAATGGGCGGGACAGATACGCAGTATTTT. Its translation: CASSPRMGGTDTQYF. The variable domain in full, with the rest retrieved from reference TRBV7-2 and TRBJ2-3, is GAGVSQSPSNKVTEKGKDVELRCDPISGHTALYWYRQSLGQGLEFLIYFQGNSAPDKSGLPSDRFSAERTGGSVSTLTIQRTQQEDSAVYLCASSPRMGGTDTQYFGPGTRLTVL.

The rearrangement joins TRBV25-1 to TRBJ2-3; D is unclear. Deletions cut 4 bases from V and 3 bases from J, with 11 bases between. The CDR3 sequence is 14 residues long. Germline CDR1 MGHDK, CDR2 SYGVNS. The CDR3 sequence: CASSGGLGTDTQYF. CDR3 coding DNA: TGTGCCAGCAGTGGCGGCCTCGGTACAGATACGCAGTATTTT.

The V call is TRBV9, the J call TRBJ2-6; D tentatively fits TRBD1 or TRBD2 (5 bases each). The V end lost 4 bases, the J end lost 0 bases, and 23 bases lay between the germline ends. The CDR3 is made up of 20 amino acids. CDR1 and CDR2 (germline): SGDLS, YYNGEE. The DNA of the CDR3 is TGTGCCAGCAGCAAACGCCACAGTAATGGTGGGGGCTCTGGGGCCAACGTCCTGACTTTC. It codes for CASSKRHSNGGGSGANVLTF.

The chain combines TRBV7-9 with TRBJ2-1; maybe TRBD2 (5 bases). The CDR3 sequence is 14 residues long. Trimming took 5 bases from V and 14 from J, leaving 22 bases between them. Germline CDR1 reads SEHNR; CDR2 reads FQNEAQ (reference sequence). The CDR3 DNA is TGTGCCAGCAGCCCTCGGGAACTAACCCGTCGCGAGTTCTTC. It yields the protein CASSPRELTRREFF.

This chain links TRBV7-3 with TRBJ1-2, with D hard to call. Germline loops: CDR1 SGHTA, CDR2 FQGTGA. CDR3 length: 12 amino acids. V lost 5 bases to trimming and J lost 8 bases, with 12 bases between them. CDR3 loop: CASSLNGVGYTF. The DNA of the CDR3 is TGTGCCAGCAGCCTGAATGGGGTAGGCTACACCTTC. The complete variable domain, with remaining parts taken from reference TRBV7-3 and TRBJ1-2, reads GAGVSQTPSNKVTEKGKYVELRCDPISGHTALYWYRQSLGQGPEFLIYFQGTGAADDSGLPNDRFFAVRPEGSVSTLKIQRTERGDSAVYLCASSLNGVGYTFGSGTRLTVV.

The chain has TRBV7-2 and TRBJ1-4; maybe TRBD1 (5 bases). V was pared by 1 base and J by 13 bases, with 13 bases between. Germline V gives CDR1 SGHTA, CDR2 FQGNSA. CDR3 length equals 13 residues. CDR3 nucleotide sequence: TGTGCCAGCAGCTTAGGAGGGTCCGGGGGACTGTTTTTT. Translating it yields CASSLGGSGGLFF. Supplemented by reference TRBV7-2 and TRBJ1-4, the full variable domain reads GAGVSQSPSNKVTEKGKDVELRCDPISGHTALYWYRQSLGQGLEFLIYFQGNSAPDKSGLPSDRFSAERTGGSVSTLTIQRTQQEDSAVYLCASSLGGSGGLFFGSGTQLSVL.

The chain employs TRBV4-1 and TRBJ2-1; TRBD2 agrees at 11 bases. Germline CDR1 and CDR2: MGHRA and YSYEKL. The CDR3 totals 14 residues. Trimming at V came to 4 bases and at J to 8 bases, leaving 4 bases not matched to a gene. For the CDR3, the DNA is TGCGCCAGCAGCCGTCGACTAGCGGGATATGAGCAGTTCTTC. This gives the protein CASSRRLAGYEQFF.

The chain has TRBV29-1 and TRBJ1-1; TRBD1 matches at 9 bases. Unmatched junction bases numbered 5, after V lost 3 bases and J lost 0 bases. Germline CDR1 reads SQVTM; CDR2 reads ANQGSEA. The CDR3 spans 15 residues. The CDR3 region has the DNA TGCAGCGTTGACTCCGGACAGGGGATGAACACTGAAGCTTTCTTT. Its protein product is CSVDSGQGMNTEAFF.

The genes are TRBV7-3 and TRBJ2-1; 12 positions agree with TRBD2. Germline assignment: CDR1 SGHTA and CDR2 FQGTGA. The length of the CDR3 is 19 residues. The ends lost 4 bases at V and 1 base at J; junction bases unmatched: 11. CDR3 nucleotide sequence: TGTGCCAGCAGCTCTCGAGCGACTAGCGGGAGCCAATCCTACAATGAGCAGTTCTTC. Its protein product is CASSSRATSGSQSYNEQFF.

In its sample, this clone was seen once. CDR3 coding DNA: TGTGCCAGCAGCGTAGACCACAGGGCACAAGAGACCCAGTACTTC. Its translation: CASSVDHRAQETQYF. V and J are TRBV9 and TRBJ2-5, with D tentatively TRBD1 (6 bases). CDR1 and CDR2 (germline): SGDLS, YYNGEE. This CDR3 has 15 amino acids. V shed 0 bases and J shed 2 bases, with 11 bases lying between them.

DNA of the CDR3: TGTGCCAGCAGCGAACCGGGACCCCAGCGGGGGACCCAGTACTTC. Translated, it gives CASSEPGPQRGTQYF. The genes are TRBV28 and TRBJ2-5; TRBD2 matches 7 bases. V trimming: 6 bases; J trimming: 7 bases; junction bases outside the gene matches: 14. CDR1 and CDR2 from the germline V gene are MDHEN and SYDVKM. The CDR3 consists of 15 residues.

The chain employs TRBV7-6 and TRBJ2-7; D might be TRBD2 (7 bases). The length of the CDR3 is 15 residues. V was clipped by 6 bases and J by 2 bases, with 17 bases between them. Germline CDR1 and CDR2: SGHVS and FNYEAQ. CDR3: CASSQGRGTTYEQYF. The CDR3 nucleotides are TGTGCCAGCAGTCAGGGGAGGGGGACAACCTACGAGCAGTACTTC.

This chain links TRBV2 with TRBJ2-2; D might be TRBD2 (7 bases). Germline CDR1 is SNHLY and CDR2 is FYNNEI. V was pared by 1 base and J by 7 bases, with 10 bases between. This CDR3 comprises 14 residues. CDR3 in amino acids: CASSEGGGGGELFF. CDR3 nucleotides: TGTGCCAGCAGTGAAGGAGGGGGGGGCGGGGAGCTGTTTTTT.

This clone was observed a single time. This chain joins TRBV6-1 and TRBJ2-5; possible D gene TRBD2, 6 bases. The CDR3 spans 14 residues. Germline CDR1 is MNHNS and CDR2 is SASEGT. The V gene lost 4 bases and the J gene lost 5 bases, with 14 bases spanning the gap. CDR3 in DNA: TGTGCCAGCAGTGCAGGGCGACGGGGGGAGACCCAGTACTTC. Translated, it gives CASSAGRRGETQYF.

This chain uses TRBV25-1 with TRBJ2-1, with 12 bases matching TRBD1. Germline CDR1 is MGHDK and CDR2 is SYGVNS. Trimming took 8 bases from V and 6 from J; bases not matched to a gene: 11. There are 16 residues in the CDR3. The CDR3 region has the DNA TGTGCCAGCGTTCCTCCCGGGACAGGGGGCTCCAATGAGCAGTTCTTC. This codes for CASVPPGTGGSNEQFF. The whole variable domain, remainder taken from reference TRBV25-1 and TRBJ2-1, is EADIYQTPRYLVIGTGKKITLECSQTMGHDKMYWYQQDPGMELHLIHYSYGVNSTEKGDLSSESTVSRIRTEHFPLTLESARPSHTSQYLCASVPPGTGGSNEQFFGPGTRLTVL.

In regard to this clone: The germline gene is not matched at one end of the junction; a read error may be the cause. This chain connects TRBV6-6 to TRBJ1-2; D perhaps matches TRBD1 (6 bases). The CDR3 consists of 12 residues. The germline V gene has CDR1 MNHNY and CDR2 SVGAGI (reference sequence). CDR3 nucleotide sequence: TGTGCCAGCAGATACTTGGACAGATATGCCACCTTC. Its translation: CASRYLDRYATF.

V is TRBV7-3 and J is TRBJ2-1; 9 nucleotides agree with TRBD2. Germline V gene sequence: CDR1 SGHTA, CDR2 FQGTGA. Trimming removed 1 base from V and 8 bases from J; junction bases left unmatched: 3. The CDR3 consists of 14 residues. CDR3 coding DNA: TGTGCCAGCAGCTTAAATCGACTAGCGGATGAGCAGTTCTTC. Residues: CASSLNRLADEQFF.

This chain uses TRBV5-5 with TRBJ1-4; 7 nucleotides match TRBD1. V shed 8 bases, J shed 0 bases, and the junction held 7 bases outside the gene matches. CDR1 and CDR2 from the germline V gene are SGHKS and YYEKEE (reference sequence). The CDR3 totals 15 residues. This CDR3 reads CASTGEPATNEKLFF. The CDR3 DNA is TGTGCCAGTACAGGGGAACCCGCAACTAATGAAAAACTGTTTTTT.